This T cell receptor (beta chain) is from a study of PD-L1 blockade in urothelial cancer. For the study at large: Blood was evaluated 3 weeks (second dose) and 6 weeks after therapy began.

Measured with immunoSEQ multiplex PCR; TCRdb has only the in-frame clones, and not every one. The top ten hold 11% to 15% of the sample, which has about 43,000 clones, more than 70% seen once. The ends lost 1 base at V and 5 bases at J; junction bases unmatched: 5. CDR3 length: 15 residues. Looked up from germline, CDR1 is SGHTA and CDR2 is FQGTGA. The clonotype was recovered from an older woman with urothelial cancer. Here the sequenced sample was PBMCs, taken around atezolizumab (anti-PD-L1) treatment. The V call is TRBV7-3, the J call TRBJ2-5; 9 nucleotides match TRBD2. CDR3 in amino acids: CASSLMAGGPETQYF. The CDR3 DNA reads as TGTGCCAGCAGCTTAATGGCGGGGGGGCCGGAGACCCAGTACTTC.